These 7 T cell receptor beta chains originate from one sample sequenced in a study of OX40 agonist ivuxolimab in advanced cancers. Measured with immunoSEQ multiplex PCR; TCRdb has only the in-frame clones, and not every one. This sample has approximately 68,000 clones, with 80% to 85% found just once. The input for sequencing was CD4+ or CD8+ T cells sorted from blood, taken in a trial of the OX40 agonist ivuxolimab. Receptors were obtained from an adult with an advanced solid tumor such as melanoma, head and neck, liver or kidney cancer.

V gene TRBV7-9 combines with J gene TRBJ2-1, with D maybe TRBD1 (6 bases). Between the trimmed V and J ends, which lost 3 bases and 3 bases, there was a span of 12 bases. The V gene's germline CDR1 is SEHNR and CDR2 FQNEAQ (reference sequence). The CDR3 is 15 amino acids. The CDR3 here is CASSFVRGGYNEQFF. The CDR3 DNA sequence: TGTGCCAGCAGCTTTGTGAGAGGGGGCTACAATGAGCAGTTCTTC.

The chain couples TRBV7-2 to TRBJ1-2, with 7 bases identical to TRBD1. Looked up from germline, CDR1 is SGHTA and CDR2 is FQGNSA. The trim removed 3 bases at V and 4 bases at J, leaving 5 bases unmatched. This CDR3 is built from 14 residues. The CDR3 region is CASSFPGTVYGYTF. CDR3 sequence (DNA): TGTGCCAGCAGCTTTCCCGGGACAGTCTATGGCTACACCTTC.

The V gene is TRBV7-9, the J gene TRBJ2-3; 8 bases are shared with TRBD2. Germline CDR1 SEHNR, CDR2 FQNEAQ (reference sequence). V lost 5 bases and J lost 0; bases outside the gene matches: 4. CDR3 length equals 15 residues. The CDR3 sequence is CASSPSGGSTDTQYF. In nucleotides, the CDR3 is TGTGCCAGCAGCCCCAGCGGGGGTAGCACAGATACGCAGTATTTT.

The chain has TRBV28 and TRBJ1-1; 7 bases agree with TRBD1. This CDR3 region has 12 residues. V was pared by 2 bases and J by 8 bases, with 2 bases of the junction left unmatched. Looked up from germline, CDR1 is MDHEN and CDR2 is SYDVKM. CDR3 amino acids: CASSLTTGEAFF. The CDR3 nucleotides read TGTGCCAGCAGTTTAACGACAGGGGAAGCTTTCTTT.

This chain joins TRBV4-3 and TRBJ2-1; 7 bases agree with TRBD2. The germline V gene has CDR1 LGHNA and CDR2 YSLEER. This CDR3 spans 16 amino acids. V trimming: 1 base; J trimming: 4 bases; junction bases outside the gene matches: 7. CDR3 sequence reads: CASSQAAHGGYNEQFF. In DNA form, the CDR3 reads TGCGCCAGCAGCCAAGCGGCACACGGGGGGTACAATGAGCAGTTCTTC.

This chain joins TRBV7-9 and TRBJ1-5; D might be TRBD1 (6 bases). Trimming pared 1 base from V and 5 bases from J, leaving 9 bases between. CDR1 and CDR2 (germline): SEHNR, FQNEAQ (reference sequence). There are 14 residues in the CDR3. DNA for the CDR3: TGTGCCAGCAGCTTAGATAGGACAGATCAGCCCCAGCATTTT. Translating gives CASSLDRTDQPQHF.

This rearrangement joins TRBV25-1 to TRBJ1-2, with a weak D call TRBD1 (6 bases). The germline V gene encodes CDR1 MGHDK and CDR2 SYGVNS. The V and J ends lost 2 bases and 8 bases respectively, with 21 bases between them. The CDR3 length is 16 residues. The CDR3 spells CASSEAPPTGAGGYTF. CDR3 nucleotides: TGTGCCAGCAGTGAAGCCCCCCCGACAGGCGCGGGAGGCTACACCTTC.